These 10 T cell receptor beta chains were all obtained from the same sample, sequenced in a study of blood T cell repertoires in COVID-19. Measured with immunoSEQ multiplex PCR; TCRdb has only the in-frame clones, and not every one. The sample yields roughly 160,000 clones, roughly 85% seen once. Material: peripheral blood. The origin of the receptors is a woman of 80 years or more with acute or convalescent COVID-19.

This clone was observed a handful of times. The chain couples TRBV28 to TRBJ1-2, with unresolved D. Germline-derived CDR1 and CDR2 are MDHEN and SYDVKM. CDR3 length: 11 amino acids. V was cut by 7 bases and J by 0 bases, with 3 bases left in between. The CDR3: CASISNYGYTF. CDR3 nucleotide sequence: TGTGCCAGCATATCTAACTATGGCTACACCTTC.

This clone was observed a single time. V is TRBV28 and J is TRBJ1-5; 10 positions agree with TRBD1. Per germline, CDR1 MDHEN and CDR2 SYDVKM. CDR3 length: 15 amino acids. V lost 7 bases to trimming and J lost 7 bases; unmatched junction nucleotides: 10. The CDR3 DNA reads TGTGCCAGCATGACAGGGGGCTTCGTAACGCAGCCCCAGCATTTT. Translating gives CASMTGGFVTQPQHF. Full variable domain (missing parts from reference TRBV28 and TRBJ1-5): DVKVTQSSRYLVKRTGEKVFLECVQDMDHENMFWYRQDPGLGLRLIYFSYDVKMKEKGDIPEGYSVSREKKERFSLILESASTNQTSMYLCASMTGGFVTQPQHFGDGTRLSIL.

The chain links TRBV19 to TRBJ1-6; the match to TRBD1 covers 8 bases. The CDR3 has 15 amino acids. V lost 5 bases to trimming and J lost 12 bases; unmatched junction nucleotides: 12. Germline lookup yields CDR1 LNHDA and CDR2 SQIVND (reference sequence). Here the CDR3 reads CASSPTPGTGGPLHF. The CDR3 DNA sequence: TGTGCCAGTAGTCCGACTCCCGGGACAGGTGGACCCCTCCACTTT.

This chain uses TRBV7-2 with TRBJ2-1, with a weak D call TRBD2 (6 bases). The CDR3 totals 14 residues. CDR1 is SGHTA and CDR2 is FQGNSA in the germline V gene. The V and J ends lost 2 bases and 4 bases respectively, with 9 bases between them. The CDR3: CASSLNGGYNEQFF. Here the CDR3 DNA reads TGTGCCAGCAGCTTAAACGGGGGTTACAATGAGCAGTTCTTC. Full variable domain (remainder filled in from reference TRBV7-2 and TRBJ2-1): GAGVSQSPSNKVTEKGKDVELRCDPISGHTALYWYRQSLGQGLEFLIYFQGNSAPDKSGLPSDRFSAERTGGSVSTLTIQRTQQEDSAVYLCASSLNGGYNEQFFGPGTRLTVL.

The chain is built from TRBV23-1 and TRBJ2-5; possible D gene TRBD1, 6 bases. TRBV23-1 is identified as an open reading frame with a role that is uncertain. V was shortened by 3 bases and J by 3 bases, with 11 bases between the two germline ends. This CDR3 is 14 amino acids long. CDR3 DNA: TGCGCCAGCAGTCACAACAGGGCAGAAGAGACCCAGTACTTC. Protein sequence: CASSHNRAEETQYF.

This sequence joins TRBV9 and TRBJ2-5; TRBD1 matches at 7 bases. After removal of 2 bases from V and 1 base from J, the junction contained 8 bases not matched to a gene. The CDR3 spans 16 residues. Germline values: CDR1 SGDLS, CDR2 YYNGEE. CDR3 amino acids: CASSVDTDRAQETQYF. The CDR3 DNA reads TGTGCCAGCAGCGTCGATACCGACAGGGCCCAAGAGACCCAGTACTTC.

This sequence joins TRBV10-3 and TRBJ1-1; D not certain. The V gene lost 3 bases and the J gene lost 4 bases, with 12 bases spanning the gap. The CDR3 consists of 14 residues. CDR1 ENHRY and CDR2 SYGVKD come from the germline V gene. The CDR3 sequence: CAISEKGGITEAFF. The DNA of the CDR3 is TGTGCCATCAGTGAAAAGGGAGGGATCACTGAAGCTTTCTTT.

This sequence joins TRBV5-1 and TRBJ2-7; 7 bases are a match to TRBD1. Looked up from germline, CDR1 is SGHRS and CDR2 is YFSETQ. The trim removed 3 bases at V and 5 bases at J, leaving 14 bases unmatched. The CDR3 extends over 16 amino acids. In DNA, the CDR3 is TGCGCCAGCAGCTCGGACTGGGGACAGTTTAATCACGAGCAGTACTTC. Encoded protein: CASSSDWGQFNHEQYF.

This rearrangement joins TRBV7-2 to TRBJ2-3; tentatively, D is TRBD2 (7 bases). The V gene lost 1 base and the J gene lost 2 bases, with 10 bases spanning the gap. The CDR3 sequence is 15 residues long. CDR1 is SGHTA and CDR2 is FQGNSA in the germline V gene. CDR3 residues: CASSLVGGHTDTQYF. As DNA, the CDR3 is TGTGCCAGCAGCTTAGTGGGGGGGCACACAGATACGCAGTATTTT.

The gene calls are TRBV29-1 and TRBJ2-3; D might be TRBD2 (6 bases). CDR1 SQVTM and CDR2 ANQGSEA come from the germline V gene. Trimming took 6 bases from V and 4 from J, leaving 11 bases between them. The CDR3 length is 12 residues. The CDR3 region has the DNA TGCAGCGTCTACGGGAGACCAGATACGCAGTATTTT. Protein sequence: CSVYGRPDTQYF.